The 25 T cell receptor beta chains in this list originate from one sample, sequenced in a study of OX40 agonist ivuxolimab in advanced cancers. The library was made by the immunoSEQ multiplex PCR assay. This is the immuneACCESS table as TCRdb keeps it, with only in-frame sequences that have V and J called. A part of the clones is gone; compared with another copy, unresolved V genes explain less than half, and the rest is unexplained. Recorded for this sample are some 20,000 clones; less than 80% of them occurred a single time. Together, the top ten hold 20% to 30% of the sample. This sample comprised CD4+ or CD8+ T cells sorted from blood, obtained in a trial of the OX40 agonist ivuxolimab. The source is an adult with an advanced solid tumor such as melanoma, head and neck, liver or kidney cancer.

The chain joins TRBV30 to TRBJ2-1; D remains unclear. Trimming removed 0 bases at V and 8 bases at J, with 8 bases between. The CDR3 sequence is 12 residues long. Per germline, CDR1 GTSNPN and CDR2 SVGIG (reference sequence). The CDR3 region is CAWSVRAHEQFF. In DNA form, the CDR3 reads TGTGCCTGGAGTGTACGAGCCCATGAGCAGTTCTTC.

Only a few counts were recorded for this clone. The chain recombines TRBV28 with TRBJ2-5; 7 positions agree with TRBD1. Germline lookup yields CDR1 MDHEN and CDR2 SYDVKM. V lost 5 bases, J lost 5 bases, and 17 bases stayed unmatched. This CDR3 has 17 residues. CDR3 sequence (DNA): TGTGCCAGCAGTCCACCTCGGGACAGAAAGTTGCGGGAGACCCAGTACTTC. It encodes CASSPPRDRKLRETQYF.

This rearrangement joins TRBV4-1 to TRBJ2-2; TRBD1 might be the D (5 bases). This CDR3 is built from 17 residues. Trimming took off 0 bases at V and 4 bases at J, with 15 bases between the two ends. The germline CDR1 and CDR2 sequences are MGHRA and YSYEKL. The CDR3 coding sequence is TGCGCCAGCAGCCAAGATGTGGCCAGGGTGTCCACCGGGGAGCTGTTTTTT. It encodes CASSQDVARVSTGELFF.

J is TRBJ2-7 and V is TRBV7-2, with a possible D match to TRBD2 (6 bases). CDR1 and CDR2 (germline): SGHTA, FQGNSA. Trimming cost V 3 bases and J 2 bases, with 11 bases left between them. The CDR3 is made up of 14 amino acids. CDR3 sequence (DNA): TGTGCCAGCAGCTTTAGCGGCGCACCCTACGAGCAGTACTTC. As protein: CASSFSGAPYEQYF.

V is TRBV28 and J is TRBJ1-2; D gene unclear. The CDR3 runs to 12 residues. The V end lost 4 bases, the J end lost 7 bases, and 10 bases lay between the germline ends. Germline V CDR1 and CDR2: MDHEN, SYDVKM. CDR3 region: CASSSGSRGYTF. CDR3 DNA: TGTGCCAGCAGTTCCGGGAGTCGTGGCTACACCTTC.

For the CDR3, the DNA is TGTGCCAGCAGCTTAGCGACTAGCGGGAGCTACGAGCAGTACTTC. It codes for CASSLATSGSYEQYF. This chain uses TRBV7-2 with TRBJ2-7; 12 positions match TRBD2. This CDR3 is 15 amino acids long. The trim removed 0 bases at V and 3 bases at J, leaving 0 bases unmatched. Germline CDR1 and CDR2: SGHTA and FQGNSA. Full variable domain (outside the CDR3, taken from reference TRBV7-2 and TRBJ2-7): GAGVSQSPSNKVTEKGKDVELRCDPISGHTALYWYRQSLGQGLEFLIYFQGNSAPDKSGLPSDRFSAERTGGSVSTLTIQRTQQEDSAVYLCASSLATSGSYEQYFGPGTRLTVT.

The rearrangement links TRBV28 to TRBJ2-7, with TRBD1 matching over 9 bases. The CDR3 is made up of 17 amino acids. V dropped 4 bases and J dropped 5; count of bases not matched to a gene: 15. Germline lookup yields CDR1 MDHEN and CDR2 SYDVKM. CDR3 sequence: CASSSTSAGQGYHEQYF. CDR3 bases: TGTGCCAGCAGTTCCACCTCCGCCGGACAGGGGTACCACGAGCAGTACTTC.

This rearrangement joins TRBV15 to TRBJ1-5; D possibly corresponds to TRBD1 (5 bases). The CDR3 spans 15 residues. The germline V and J ends were trimmed by 5 bases and 6 bases, with 17 bases remaining between them. CDR1 and CDR2 (germline): LNHNV, YYDKDF (reference sequence). In DNA form, the CDR3 reads TGTGCCACCAGCTATGCGGGGGACCCGCCTCAGCCCCAGCATTTT. Its protein is CATSYAGDPPQPQHF.

The chain uses TRBV1 and TRBJ2-7; the DNA was not compared with TRBD2, the D call given in the table. TRBV1 is described as a pseudogene. The CDR3 covers 17 residues. The CDR3: CTSSQDPGTSGNHEQYF. In DNA form, the CDR3 reads TGCACCAGCAGCCAAGATCCAGGGACTAGCGGGAACCACGAGCAGTACTTC.

This clone was seen a few times. The V gene is TRBV7-9, the J gene TRBJ2-3; TRBD2 is a possible D gene (6 bases). Germline V gene data show CDR1 as SEHNR and CDR2 as FQNEAQ (reference sequence). Trimming shortened V by 5 bases and J by 4 bases, and 16 bases separated the two germline ends. The CDR3 loop spans 15 amino acids. The CDR3 sequence: CASSPPGVGADTQYF. As DNA, the CDR3 is TGTGCCAGCAGCCCCCCGGGGGTCGGGGCAGATACGCAGTATTTT.

The chain has TRBV7-9 and TRBJ2-6; TRBD1 might be the D (6 bases). This CDR3 is built from 17 residues. V was trimmed by 6 bases and J by 2 bases, leaving 17 bases between them. Germline CDR1 reads SEHNR; CDR2 reads FQNEAQ (reference sequence). In nucleotides, the CDR3 is TGTGCCAGCAGGCCAGGGGATTGGGCGACTGGGGCCAACGTCCTGACTTTC. Protein product: CASRPGDWATGANVLTF.

The chain recombines TRBV9 with TRBJ1-2; D gene uncertain. Germline CDR1 is SGDLS and CDR2 is YYNGEE. The V end was cut by 5 bases, the J end by 7 bases, with 18 bases between. The CDR3 consists of 14 residues. Written as DNA, the CDR3 is TGTGCCAGCAGAGGGCCCCGGGGAGGCGGTGGCTACACCTTC. Protein product: CASRGPRGGGGYTF.

The V call is TRBV2, the J call TRBJ1-2; D perhaps matches TRBD1 (6 bases). V gave up 5 bases and J gave up 3 bases, with 13 bases separating them. The CDR3 is made up of 14 amino acids. Looked up from germline, CDR1 is SNHLY and CDR2 is FYNNEI. This CDR3 is CASSSDRIDYGYTF. CDR3 in DNA: TGTGCCAGCAGTTCGGACAGAATTGACTATGGCTACACCTTC.

This clone has more than one count but fewer than ten. This chain connects TRBV6-5 to TRBJ1-2; D gene ambiguous. The CDR3 runs 13 residues. Trimming left V 7 bases short and J 4 bases short, with 13 bases between. Looked up from germline, CDR1 is MNHEY and CDR2 is SVGAGI. CDR3: CASTAGSGYGYTF. CDR3 DNA: TGTGCCAGCACTGCGGGCTCGGGCTATGGCTACACCTTC.

This chain joins TRBV5-4 and TRBJ2-2, with unresolved D. The V gene's germline CDR1 is SGHNT and CDR2 YYREEE (reference sequence). The V gene lost 0 bases and the J gene lost 6 bases, with 6 bases spanning the gap. The CDR3 is 13 amino acids. The CDR3 nucleotides are TGTGCCAGCAGCTTGGGGCTAGCCGGGGAGCTGTTTTTT. This codes for CASSLGLAGELFF.

This clone has just a few counts. The chain combines TRBV5-4 with TRBJ1-1; perhaps TRBD1 as D (6 bases). The germline V gene encodes CDR1 SGHNT and CDR2 YYREEE (reference sequence). Between the trimmed V and J ends, which lost 0 bases and 5 bases, there was a span of 17 bases. CDR3 length: 16 amino acids. The CDR3 DNA reads as TGTGCCAGCAGCTTGGGTGGTTGGGGGGCGCGGACTGAAGCTTTCTTT. Translation: CASSLGGWGARTEAFF.

The V and J genes are TRBV19 and TRBJ1-2; 7 nucleotides agree with TRBD1. The CDR3 sequence is 15 residues long. V shed 4 bases, J shed 0 bases, and the junction held 5 bases outside the gene matches. CDR1 is LNHDA and CDR2 is SQIVND in the germline V gene (reference sequence). CDR3 in DNA: TGTGCCAGTAGTAGACGCGGGACAGCTAACTATGGCTACACCTTC. As protein: CASSRRGTANYGYTF.

The V gene is TRBV4-1, the J gene TRBJ2-1, with a possible D match to TRBD1 (6 bases). CDR3 length: 15 residues. V was cut by 3 bases and J by 0 bases, with 9 bases left in between. CDR1 is MGHRA, CDR2 YSYEKL, per germline. The CDR3 bases are TGCGCCAGCAGCCACCTCAGGGGCTCCTACAATGAGCAGTTCTTC. This encodes CASSHLRGSYNEQFF.

V usage is TRBV19 and J usage is TRBJ1-2, with D perhaps TRBD1 (5 bases). This CDR3 spans 12 amino acids. The germline V gene has CDR1 LNHDA and CDR2 SQIVND (reference sequence). Trimming took 6 bases from V and 4 from J, leaving 9 bases between them. The CDR3 loop is CASRRGSYGYTF. The CDR3 coding sequence is TGTGCCAGTAGAAGGGGTTCCTATGGCTACACCTTC.

The chain combines TRBV21-1 with TRBJ1-3. TRBV21-1 corresponds to a pseudogene. This CDR3 has 9 residues. CDR3 in DNA: TGTGCCAACAGGGACACCATATATTTT. This gives the protein CANRDTIYF.

This sequence joins TRBV7-9 and TRBJ1-1; D not resolved. With 6 bases removed from V and 1 base from J, the gap between germline ends came to 9 bases. This CDR3 is built from 13 residues. The germline V gene encodes CDR1 SEHNR and CDR2 FQNEAQ (reference sequence). CDR3 protein: CASRPGPNTEAFF. In DNA, the CDR3 is TGTGCCAGCAGACCCGGACCGAACACTGAAGCTTTCTTT.

The V and J genes are TRBV7-2 and TRBJ2-7; D call uncertain. This CDR3 spans 14 amino acids. V was cut by 0 bases and J by 1 base, with 7 bases left in between. Germline values: CDR1 SGHTA, CDR2 FQGNSA. The chain's CDR3 is CASSLAGGSYEQYF. CDR3 in DNA: TGTGCCAGCAGCTTAGCTGGCGGTTCCTACGAGCAGTACTTC.

This clone was detected a few times. The gene calls are TRBV2 and TRBJ1-5, with unresolved D. Trimming cost V 6 bases and J 1 base, with 10 bases left between them. Germline lookup yields CDR1 SNHLY and CDR2 FYNNEI. There are 14 residues in the CDR3. This chain's CDR3 is CASSIEVSNQPQHF. The CDR3 DNA follows: TGTGCCAGCAGCATAGAGGTGAGCAATCAGCCCCAGCATTTT.

Notes on this clone: This may be a read error: a much more frequent sequence differs by one nucleotide. The rearrangement links TRBV7-3 to TRBJ1-1; D unclear. Germline assignment: CDR1 SGHTA and CDR2 FQGTGA. The CDR3 has 13 amino acids. V dropped 2 bases and J dropped 1 base, with 5 bases sitting between them. The CDR3: CASSLSGNTEAFF. CDR3 nucleotides: TGTGCCAGCAGCTTATCAGGGAACACTGAAGCTTTCTTT.

This chain connects TRBV19 to TRBJ1-5; no clear D. Germline CDR1 is LNHDA and CDR2 is SQIVND (reference sequence). Trimming pared 6 bases from V and 1 base from J, leaving 13 bases between. The CDR3 has 15 residues. The CDR3 DNA reads TGTGCCAGTAGACGATCCCTGGGGAGCAATCAGCCCCAGCATTTT. Encoded protein: CASRRSLGSNQPQHF.